The 14 T cell receptor beta chains in this list originate from one sample, sequenced in a study of CXCR3-negative and CXCR3-positive naive CD8 T cells. General observations from the study: Against CXCR3-negative naive cells, CXCR3-positive naive cells showed more hydrophobic TRB CDR3s.

Preparation of TRB cDNA libraries relied on 5' RACE carrying UMI labels. Each CDR3 protein gets one entry in TCRdb, which reprocessed the 5' RACE reads and gives no DNA. In all, the sample yields approximately 98,000 distinct CDR3 sequences. These receptors have no known antigen. Sequencing input: naive CXCR3+ CD8+ T cells from blood. The subset was: CD45RO-CCR7+CD27+CD95- naive CD8+ T cells expressing CXCR3 (TNR3+). These receptors all stem from a human donor in good health. Some clones in this sample may be carry-over from other donors' samples.

The chain joins TRBV13 to TRBJ2-7. The CDR3 consists of 14 residues. CDR1 is PRHDT, CDR2 FYEKMQ, per germline (reference sequence). CDR3 loop: CASSFDKYPYEQYF.

This chain connects TRBV5-5 to TRBJ2-5; TCRdb's assignment of TRBD1 cannot be checked, as there is no DNA. CDR3 length: 13 residues. Germline V CDR1 and CDR2: SGHKS, YYEKEE (reference sequence). The CDR3 spells CASSSDRGETQYF.

The chain carries TRBV20-1 and TRBJ2-3; TCRdb picks TRBD1, but there is no DNA to check that call. CDR1 and CDR2 (germline): DFQATT, SNEGSKA (reference sequence). The length of the CDR3 is 15 residues. This CDR3 is CSAIQGFISADTQYF.

The chain employs TRBV7-2 and TRBJ2-7. The germline V gene has CDR1 SGHTA and CDR2 FQGNSA. The CDR3 spans 13 residues. Here the CDR3 reads CASSSFLGYEQYF.

V is TRBV30 and J is TRBJ2-2; the TCRdb call, TRBD1, lacks DNA for checking. This CDR3 contains 14 residues. The germline V gene encodes CDR1 GTSNPN and CDR2 SVGIG (reference sequence). The CDR3 region is CAWSPGQGPGELFF. Full variable domain (outside the CDR3, taken from reference TRBV30 and TRBJ2-2): SQTIHQWPATLVQPVGSPLSLECTVEGTSNPNLYWYRQAAGRGLQLLFYSVGIGQISSEVPQNLSASRPQDRQFILSSKKLLLSDSGFYLCAWSPGQGPGELFFGEGSRLTVL.

This chain joins TRBV6-2 or TRBV6-3 and TRBJ2-1; with no DNA, the TCRdb D assignment of TRBD2 cannot be verified. Germline CDR1 is MNHEY and CDR2 is SVGEGT. The CDR3 consists of 13 residues. CDR3: CASFNGGDNEQFF.

The genes are TRBV12-3 or TRBV12-4 and TRBJ2-3; TCRdb indicates TRBD2, and absent DNA this call remains unverified. The CDR3 loop spans 16 amino acids. The CDR3 sequence is CASSFPRTSGVDTQYF.

V gene TRBV6-5 combines with J gene TRBJ2-1; as DNA is missing, the TRBD1 call by TCRdb cannot be tested. The CDR3 extends over 14 amino acids. Germline CDR1 reads MNHEY; CDR2 reads SVGAGI. This CDR3 reads CASSYALGDNEQFF.

This chain uses TRBV18 with TRBJ2-7; lacking DNA, the TRBD1 call made by TCRdb goes unchecked. Germline assignment: CDR1 KGHSH and CDR2 LQKENI. There are 14 residues in the CDR3. The CDR3: CASSPIDSHYEQYF.

V usage is TRBV7-6 and J usage is TRBJ2-1; TCRdb outputs TRBD1, but without DNA this stays unchecked. Germline V gene sequence: CDR1 SGHVS, CDR2 FNYEAQ. This CDR3 contains 15 residues. The CDR3 sequence: CASSIGQGAPNEQFF.

The chain carries TRBV6-2 or TRBV6-3 and TRBJ2-3; without DNA, the TCRdb call of TRBD2 cannot be checked. This CDR3 comprises 20 residues. CDR1 is MNHEY and CDR2 is SVGEGT in the germline V gene. CDR3 region: CASSYSPSGEIFDPTDTQYF.

The chain couples TRBV6-2 or TRBV6-3 to TRBJ2-1; TCRdb indicates TRBD1, and absent DNA this call remains unverified. There are 16 residues in the CDR3. Germline CDR1 MNHEY, CDR2 SVGEGT. The CDR3 loop reads CASSYRGGGVNNEQFF.

The V gene is TRBV29-1, the J gene TRBJ1-2; TCRdb's D call, TRBD1, is unchecked because there is no DNA. Germline CDR1 and CDR2: SQVTM and ANQGSEA. The CDR3 extends over 13 amino acids. CDR3 sequence reads: CSVGPDLNYGYTF.

The chain employs TRBV20-1 and TRBJ2-3; the TRBD1 assignment by TCRdb is unverifiable without DNA. In germline, CDR1 is DFQATT, CDR2 SNEGSKA (reference sequence). The CDR3 spans 13 residues. The CDR3 spells CIAGTGGADTQYF.